What follows is one TCR beta chain and its context. Its target is not known. This entry belongs to a study of cytomegalovirus exposure and HLA in healthy donors. Amplification used 60 Vbeta primers and 13 Jbeta primers. Clones were sequenced by immunoSEQ multiplex PCR, and TCRdb holds only the in-frame ones, with some missing. Here the sample spans about 110,000 clones, about four fifths being singletons. Study results and limitations: About 87% or about 30% of the time was how often most TCR beta V segments were productive, according to an earlier analysis.

Trimming left V 2 bases short and J 6 bases short, with 16 bases between. Germline V gives CDR1 MRHNA, CDR2 SNTAGT. There are 16 residues in the CDR3. The rearrangement links TRBV6-4 to TRBJ2-2; tentative D call: TRBD1 (5 bases). Sample: PBMCs. The sequence was collected from a man in his forties or fifties in good health and CMV-seronegative. In DNA form, the CDR3 reads TGTGCCAGCAGTGACGGGGCAGGTAACATCGCCGGGGAGCTGTTTTTT. This codes for CASSDGAGNIAGELFF.